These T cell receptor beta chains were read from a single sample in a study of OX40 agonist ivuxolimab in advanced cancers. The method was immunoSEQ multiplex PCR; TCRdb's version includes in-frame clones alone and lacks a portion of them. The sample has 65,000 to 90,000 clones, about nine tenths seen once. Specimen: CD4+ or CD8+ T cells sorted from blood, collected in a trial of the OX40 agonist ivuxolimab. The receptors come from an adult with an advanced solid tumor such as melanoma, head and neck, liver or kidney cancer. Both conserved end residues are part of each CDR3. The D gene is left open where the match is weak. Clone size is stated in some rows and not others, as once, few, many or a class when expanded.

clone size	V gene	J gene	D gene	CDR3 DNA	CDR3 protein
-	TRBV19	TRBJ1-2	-	TGTGCCAGTAAACCCGGGACGGACATCTCTAACTATGGCTACACCTTC	CASKPGTDISNYGYTF
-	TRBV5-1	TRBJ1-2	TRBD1	TGCGCCAGCAGCTTGGACACCGGGACAGGGACTGGCTACACCTTC	CASSLDTGTGTGYTF
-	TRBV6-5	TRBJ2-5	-	TGTGCCAGCAGTTACCTTTCGGGGAGGGGGAAAGAGACCCAGTACTTC	CASSYLSGRGKETQYF
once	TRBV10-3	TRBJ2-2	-	TGTGCCATCAGTGAGGAAGGGTTGGCCGGGGAGCTGTTTTTT	CAISEEGLAGELFF
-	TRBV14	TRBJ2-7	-	TGTGCCAGCAGCCAGGTTGGCAGTGACGTCGGGCAGTACTTC	CASSQVGSDVGQYF
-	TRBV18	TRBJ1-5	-	TGTGCCAGCTCACCATCGGACAGTAGCAATCAGCCCCAGCATTTT	CASSPSDSSNQPQHF
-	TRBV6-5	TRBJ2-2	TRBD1	TGTGCCACCAATCCGGGACAGGGCGCCGGGGAGCTGTTTTTT	CATNPGQGAGELFF
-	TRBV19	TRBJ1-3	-	TGTGCCAGTACCCCGGGTCTCGGACTTTCTGGAAACACCATATATTTT	CASTPGLGLSGNTIYF
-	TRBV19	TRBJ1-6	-	TGTGCCAGTAGTATAGGGGTCGATAATTCACCCCTCCACTTT	CASSIGVDNSPLHF
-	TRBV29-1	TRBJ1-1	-	TGCAGCGTAAAATCCACTGAAGCTTTCTTT	CSVKSTEAFF
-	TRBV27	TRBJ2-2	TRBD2	TGTGCCAGCAGTTTCCTTACTACGCCGGGACTAGCGGGGGACAACACCGGGGAGCTGTTTTTT	CASSFLTTPGLAGDNTGELFF
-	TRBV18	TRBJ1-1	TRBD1	TGTGCCAGCTCACCCTTAGGACAGGTGGGCACTGAAGCTTTCTTT	CASSPLGQVGTEAFF
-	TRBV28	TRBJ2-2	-	TGTGCCAGCAGTTTACCTAGCACCGGGGAGCTGTTTTTT	CASSLPSTGELFF
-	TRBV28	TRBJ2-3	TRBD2	TGTGCCAGCAGTTCGGAGCGGGAGTGGCGAGATACGCAGTATTTT	CASSSEREWRDTQYF
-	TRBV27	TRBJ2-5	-	TGTGCCAGCAGTTTAGCGTACCAAGAGACCCAGTACTTC	CASSLAYQETQYF
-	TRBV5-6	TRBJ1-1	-	TGTGCCAGCAGCGCTCTTCGGGGTAGGGCTTTCTTT	CASSALRGRAFF
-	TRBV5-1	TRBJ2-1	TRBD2	TGCGCCAGCAGCTTGGTACCAGCGGGGGGATACAATGAGCAGTTCTTC	CASSLVPAGGYNEQFF
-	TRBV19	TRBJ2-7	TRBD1	TGTGCCAGTAGTATCATGGACAGGCTGGGGGAGCAGTACTTC	CASSIMDRLGEQYF
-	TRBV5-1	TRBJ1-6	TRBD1	TGCGCCAGCACTGACCAAAAGGGACAGAACAATTCACCCCTCCACTTT	CASTDQKGQNNSPLHF
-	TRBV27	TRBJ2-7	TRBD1	TGTGCCAGCAGATTGGACAGGGGAATCGAGCAGTACTTC	CASRLDRGIEQYF
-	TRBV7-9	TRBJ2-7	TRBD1	TGTGCCAGCAGCCTACCGACAGGGGCCGAGCAGTACTTC	CASSLPTGAEQYF
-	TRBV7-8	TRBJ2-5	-	TGTGCCAGCAGCTTACGGGGCGGGGAGACCCAGTACTTC	CASSLRGGETQYF
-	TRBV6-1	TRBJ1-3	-	TGTGCCAGCAGTGACCTACAGGCCCCCCGAAACACCATATATTTT	CASSDLQAPRNTIYF
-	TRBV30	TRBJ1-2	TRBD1	TGTGCCTGGACCGAGGGGGCCAGGGGGGCGGATGGCTACACCTTC	CAWTEGARGADGYTF
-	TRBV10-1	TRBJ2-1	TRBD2	TGCGCCAGCAACTTTTCACTAGCGCCCTACAATGAGCAGTTCTTC	CASNFSLAPYNEQFF
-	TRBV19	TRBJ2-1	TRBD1	TGTGCCAGTAGTACAAGACAGGGGTCATACAATGAGCAGTTCTTC	CASSTRQGSYNEQFF
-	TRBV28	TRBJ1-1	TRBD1	TGTGCCAGCAGTTACTCCCAGGGGGCCCTTAACACTGAAGCTTTCTTT	CASSYSQGALNTEAFF
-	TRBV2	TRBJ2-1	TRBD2	TGTGCCAGCAGTGAGGAGGGGACTAGCGGGGGGAATGAGCAGTTCTTC	CASSEEGTSGGNEQFF
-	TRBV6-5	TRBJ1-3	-	TGTGCCAGCATCCCCCCACCCCCTGGAAACACCATATATTTT	CASIPPPPGNTIYF